This T cell receptor beta chain stems from a study of OX40 agonist ivuxolimab in advanced cancers. Study in general: Three patients, one with hepatocellular carcinoma and two with cutaneous melanoma, responded partially.

Clones were sequenced by immunoSEQ multiplex PCR, and TCRdb holds only the in-frame ones, with some missing. The table shows about 60,000 clones, with around nine tenths occurring only once. This TCR came from an adult with an advanced solid tumor such as melanoma, head and neck, liver or kidney cancer. The sequencing used CD4+ or CD8+ T cells sorted from blood, collected in a trial of the OX40 agonist ivuxolimab.

The CDR3 DNA is TGCGCCAGCAGCCGCAAGGCGCGGGAGGAAGTAGAGACCCAGTACTTC. Its translation is CASSRKAREEVETQYF. The chain links TRBV4-3 to TRBJ2-5; 8 bases match TRBD2. This CDR3 contains 16 residues. The junction had 11 bases not matched to a gene; V was cut back by 4 bases and J by 4 bases. The germline V gene encodes CDR1 LGHNA and CDR2 YSLEER.